The next 23 T cell receptor beta chains were all read from a single sample in a study of graft-versus-host responses after intestinal transplantation. TCRdb's copy holds only in-frame clones and misses some; the assay was immunoSEQ multiplex PCR. The sample has tens of thousands of clones, 85% to 95% seen once. The antigens these receptors bind are not known. This specimen was unstimulated CD4+ T cells sorted from spleen or lymph node cells, taken before transplant. These receptors were taken from a human donor who was the organ donor for an intestinal transplant.

The V and J genes are TRBV19 and TRBJ2-7; D is perhaps TRBD2 (5 bases). The CDR3 is 12 amino acids. Trimming pared 6 bases from V and 4 bases from J, leaving 10 bases between. Germline loops: CDR1 LNHDA, CDR2 SQIVND (reference sequence). The CDR3 DNA is TGTGCCAGTAGCGGGAATGGGTACGAGCAGTACTTC. Amino acid sequence: CASSGNGYEQYF.

The V gene is TRBV11-2, the J gene TRBJ2-1; D ambiguous. Germline CDR1 is SGHAT and CDR2 is FQNNGV. The CDR3 has 15 amino acids. Trimming stripped 4 bases from V and 4 bases from J, with 14 bases between. CDR3 residues: CASSSTRSSYNEQFF. The CDR3 DNA sequence: TGTGCCAGCAGCTCCACTCGGAGCTCATACAATGAGCAGTTCTTC.

The gene calls are TRBV7-6 and TRBJ2-1; D perhaps matches TRBD2 (6 bases). V was pared by 0 bases and J by 7 bases, with 10 bases between. Germline V gene lookup returns CDR1 SGHVS and CDR2 FNYEAQ. This CDR3 comprises 14 residues. CDR3 in DNA: TGTGCCAGCAGCTTAGCGGGAGGAAGGAATGAGCAGTTCTTC. It is translated as CASSLAGGRNEQFF.

J is TRBJ2-3 and V is TRBV28, with 7 bases that match TRBD2. J lost 4 bases, V lost 7 bases, and 8 bases had no gene match. The CDR3 extends over 14 amino acids. Germline assignment: CDR1 MDHEN and CDR2 SYDVKM. DNA for the CDR3: TGTGCCAGCACCGGGGGAGGGGTCGCAGATACGCAGTATTTT. Its translation is CASTGGGVADTQYF. The variable domain in full, completed from reference TRBV28 and TRBJ2-3, reads DVKVTQSSRYLVKRTGEKVFLECVQDMDHENMFWYRQDPGLGLRLIYFSYDVKMKEKGDIPEGYSVSREKKERFSLILESASTNQTSMYLCASTGGGVADTQYFGPGTRLTVL.

A single count supports this clone. The chain joins TRBV28 to TRBJ2-7; 11 nucleotides match TRBD2. In germline, CDR1 is MDHEN, CDR2 SYDVKM. The CDR3 has 17 amino acids. The V segment lost 8 bases and the J segment 0 bases; nucleotides outside the gene matches: 12. The CDR3 nucleotides read TGTGCCAGCGTTTCCCATAGAGGACTAGCGGGCTCCTACGAGCAGTACTTC. Translation gives CASVSHRGLAGSYEQYF. The variable domain in full, completed from reference TRBV28 and TRBJ2-7, reads DVKVTQSSRYLVKRTGEKVFLECVQDMDHENMFWYRQDPGLGLRLIYFSYDVKMKEKGDIPEGYSVSREKKERFSLILESASTNQTSMYLCASVSHRGLAGSYEQYFGPGTRLTVT.

As DNA, the CDR3 is TGCGCCAGCAGCTTCGTCGCAGGGGGCATCCAAGAGACCCAGTACTTC. Translated, it gives CASSFVAGGIQETQYF. The chain links TRBV5-1 to TRBJ2-5; 8 bases match TRBD1. The CDR3 is made up of 16 amino acids. Germline V CDR1 and CDR2: SGHRS, YFSETQ. The ends lost 2 bases at V and 1 base at J; junction bases unmatched: 7. Based on the CDR3 plus reference TRBV5-1 and TRBJ2-5, the full variable domain is KAGVTQTPRYLIKTRGQQVTLSCSPISGHRSVSWYQQTPGQGLQFLFEYFSETQRNKGNFPGRFSGRQFSNSRSEMNVSTLELGDSALYLCASSFVAGGIQETQYFGPGTRLLVL.

The gene calls are TRBV5-6 and TRBJ2-4, with D uncertain. Germline CDR1 is SGHDT and CDR2 is YYEEEE. V lost 3 bases to trimming and J lost 4 bases, with 8 bases between them. The CDR3 consists of 13 residues. For the CDR3, the DNA is TGTGCCAGCAGCTGGGTGTCGAAAAACATTCAGTACTTC. Residues: CASSWVSKNIQYF.

The rearrangement joins TRBV6-1 to TRBJ2-7; D is undetermined. CDR3 length: 14 residues. Trimming cost V 7 bases and J 1 base, with 14 bases left between them. Germline V gives CDR1 MNHNS, CDR2 SASEGT. The CDR3 nucleotides read TGTGCCAGCACCTTCAGGTACAGTTCCTACGAGCAGTACTTC. Amino acids: CASTFRYSSYEQYF.

CDR3 bases: TGTGCCAGCAGCTCGGGGACTAGCGGGACATACAATGAGCAGTTCTTC. Its protein is CASSSGTSGTYNEQFF. The V gene is TRBV7-8, the J gene TRBJ2-1, with TRBD2 matching 13 bases. The V segment lost 4 bases and the J segment 4 bases; nucleotides outside the gene matches: 4. Per the germline V gene, CDR1 is SGHVS and CDR2 is FQNEAQ. The CDR3 extends over 16 amino acids.

The genes are TRBV11-2 and TRBJ2-1; D remains ambiguous. The CDR3 is 14 residues long. The V gene's germline CDR1 is SGHAT and CDR2 FQNNGV. The germline V and J ends were trimmed by 5 bases and 4 bases, with 12 bases remaining between them. CDR3 DNA sequence: TGTGCCAGCAGCCCATCATCCGATTACAATGAGCAGTTCTTC. Translated, it gives CASSPSSDYNEQFF.

The chain combines TRBV5-1 with TRBJ1-2; D unresolved. The germline V and J ends were trimmed by 7 bases and 0 bases, with 16 bases remaining between them. The germline CDR1 and CDR2 sequences are SGHRS and YFSETQ. This CDR3 is built from 15 residues. The CDR3 reads CASSYTAQPNYGYTF. The CDR3 DNA reads TGCGCCAGCTCTTACACGGCCCAACCTAACTATGGCTACACCTTC.

The chain couples TRBV5-1 to TRBJ2-7; D not certain. The CDR3 loop spans 13 amino acids. Per germline, CDR1 SGHRS and CDR2 YFSETQ. The V gene lost 0 bases and the J gene lost 3 bases, with 7 bases spanning the gap. In nucleotides, the CDR3 is TGCGCCAGCAGCTTGGACACCTTCTACGAGCAGTACTTC. It is translated as CASSLDTFYEQYF.

This sequence joins TRBV5-5 and TRBJ1-6; no clear D. The CDR3 is made up of 14 amino acids. V was clipped by 0 bases and J by 4 bases, with 5 bases between them. Germline V gene data show CDR1 as SGHKS and CDR2 as YYEKEE (reference sequence). CDR3 sequence (DNA): TGTGCCAGCAGCTTGGGGGGTTATAATTCACCCCTCCACTTT. As protein: CASSLGGYNSPLHF.

The chain has TRBV7-9 and TRBJ2-1; 8 bases are a match to TRBD1. The V gene end was trimmed by 5 bases and the J gene end by 0 bases; junction bases not matched to a gene: 0. Germline CDR1 reads SEHNR; CDR2 reads FQNEAQ (reference sequence). CDR3 length: 14 residues. Here the CDR3 DNA reads TGTGCCAGCAGCACAGGGGGCTCCTACAATGAGCAGTTCTTC. Its translation: CASSTGGSYNEQFF. The full variable domain, completed using reference TRBV7-9 and TRBJ2-1, is DTGVSQNPRHKITKRGQNVTFRCDPISEHNRLYWYRQTLGQGPEFLTYFQNEAQLEKSRLLSDRFSAERPKGSFSTLEIQRTEQGDSAMYLCASSTGGSYNEQFFGPGTRLTVL.

This clone was observed once. The chain recombines TRBV28 with TRBJ2-1; D remains ambiguous. The CDR3 contains 14 residues. V lost 1 base and J lost 8, with 12 bases in between. CDR1 and CDR2 from the germline V gene are MDHEN and SYDVKM. The CDR3 region is CASSLSASLYEQFF. The CDR3 DNA follows: TGTGCCAGCAGTTTATCCGCTAGTCTTTATGAGCAGTTCTTC.

The CDR3 loop reads CASSLGSGGGNQPQHF. The DNA of the CDR3 is TGTGCCAGCAGCTTGGGGTCAGGGGGTGGCAATCAGCCCCAGCATTTT. The genes are TRBV5-5 and TRBJ1-5; 7 bases match TRBD1. Trimming at V came to 0 bases and at J to 2 bases, leaving 5 bases not matched to a gene. The CDR3 loop spans 16 amino acids. Germline values: CDR1 SGHKS, CDR2 YYEKEE (reference sequence). Full variable domain (outside the CDR3, taken from reference TRBV5-5 and TRBJ1-5): DAGVTQSPTHLIKTRGQQVTLRCSPISGHKSVSWYQQVLGQGPQFIFQYYEKEERGRGNFPDRFSARQFPNYSSELNVNALLLGDSALYLCASSLGSGGGNQPQHFGDGTRLSIL.

The sample holds a few counts of this clone. This CDR3 is also generated by other DNA sequences in the sample. The chain uses TRBV15 and TRBJ1-2, with D possibly being TRBD1 (5 bases). This CDR3 contains 14 residues. V was trimmed by 3 bases and J by 8 bases, leaving 16 bases between them. Germline CDR1 LNHNV, CDR2 YYDKDF (reference sequence). The CDR3 sequence is CATSSGGGEYGYTF. In DNA, the CDR3 is TGTGCCACCAGCAGCGGCGGGGGGGAGTACGGCTACACCTTC.

This rearrangement joins TRBV28 to TRBJ2-3, with D possibly TRBD2 on 6 matching bases. CDR1 and CDR2 (germline): MDHEN, SYDVKM. The CDR3 covers 15 residues. V was trimmed by 4 bases and J by 1 base, leaving 12 bases between them. CDR3 sequence (DNA): TGTGCCAGCAGTTCCGGGACTCAAGGCACAGATACGCAGTATTTT. This sequence encodes CASSSGTQGTDTQYF.

V gene TRBV5-1 combines with J gene TRBJ2-7; 8 bases are shared with TRBD1. In germline, CDR1 is SGHRS, CDR2 YFSETQ. V lost 0 bases and J lost 0; bases outside the gene matches: 5. The CDR3 is made up of 16 amino acids. CDR3 nucleotide sequence: TGCGCCAGCAGCTTGGGCAGACAGGGGAGCTCCTACGAGCAGTACTTC. This gives the protein CASSLGRQGSSYEQYF.

CDR3 in DNA: TGTGCCAGCAGCGCCCAGCCGGGACAGGGGAATGAAAAACTGTTTTTT. Amino acid sequence: CASSAQPGQGNEKLFF. The chain joins TRBV7-2 to TRBJ1-4; 10 nucleotides match TRBD1. Losses at the gene ends were 5 bases for V and 5 bases for J; bases not matched to a gene: 8. Germline lookup yields CDR1 SGHTA and CDR2 FQGNSA. This CDR3 has 16 amino acids. The whole variable domain, filled in from reference TRBV7-2 and TRBJ1-4, reads GAGVSQSPSNKVTEKGKDVELRCDPISGHTALYWYRQSLGQGLEFLIYFQGNSAPDKSGLPSDRFSAERTGGSVSTLTIQRTQQEDSAVYLCASSAQPGQGNEKLFFGSGTQLSVL.

The chain employs TRBV19 and TRBJ2-7; possibly TRBD2 for D (6 bases). CDR1 is LNHDA, CDR2 SQIVND, per germline (reference sequence). The CDR3 loop spans 16 amino acids. The ends were cut back, 3 bases at V and 2 bases at J, with 17 bases in the middle. The CDR3 sequence is CASSILALAHPYEQYF. CDR3 in DNA: TGTGCCAGTAGTATTTTGGCGCTAGCGCACCCCTACGAGCAGTACTTC.

The table lists this clone with a count of one. The chain combines TRBV15 with TRBJ2-2; possibly TRBD2 for D (7 bases). V was trimmed by 1 base and J by 6 bases, leaving 12 bases between them. CDR1 is LNHNV, CDR2 YYDKDF, per germline (reference sequence). This CDR3 comprises 15 residues. CDR3 coding DNA: TGTGCCACCAGCAGAGGCGGGGGCTCTTCCGGGGAGCTGTTTTTT. It specifies CATSRGGGSSGELFF.

This chain links TRBV9 with TRBJ2-1; 7 bases fit TRBD2. The trim removed 3 bases at V and 4 bases at J, leaving 4 bases unmatched. The germline V gene has CDR1 SGDLS and CDR2 YYNGEE. This CDR3 contains 14 residues. As DNA, the CDR3 is TGTGCCAGCAGCGGGCCTAGCGGTTACAATGAGCAGTTCTTC. Translated, it gives CASSGPSGYNEQFF. Combining the CDR3 with reference TRBV9 and TRBJ2-1 gives the whole variable domain DSGVTQTPKHLITATGQRVTLRCSPRSGDLSVYWYQQSLDQGLQFLIQYYNGEERAKGNILERFSAQQFPDLHSELNLSSLELGDSALYFCASSGPSGYNEQFFGPGTRLTVL.